Listed below are T cell receptor beta chains from one sample, sequenced in a study of cytomegalovirus exposure and HLA in healthy donors. TCRdb's copy holds only in-frame clones and misses some; the assay was immunoSEQ multiplex PCR. Among 170,000 or so clones, 78% were seen once, and the ten largest hold approximately 3%. Input material: PBMCs. Every receptor here comes from a woman in her 40s in good health and CMV-seronegative. CDR3s include the opening cysteine and the closing phenylalanine or tryptophan. A D gene is named only where the DNA matches it firmly. Only some rows state a clone size, as once, few, many or a class for expanded clones.

clone_size,v_call,d_call,j_call,cdr3_nt,cdr3_aa
.,TRBV5-4,TRBD2,TRBJ2-2,TGTGCCAGCAGCCCCTTTTCGGAAGCGGGGGGGCCGAGGGAGCTGTTTTTT,CASSPFSEAGGPRELFF
.,TRBV2,.,TRBJ1-2,TGTGCCAGCAGCATAATTGCAGGTCAGGGAAGCGGCTACACCTTC,CASSIIAGQGSGYTF
.,TRBV9,.,TRBJ2-7,TGTGCCAGCAGCAAAGAGGCGGGCTACGAGCAGTACTTC,CASSKEAGYEQYF
.,TRBV5-4,.,TRBJ1-2,TGTGCCAGCAGCTTGGCTGGCGGTAACTATGGCTACACCTTC,CASSLAGGNYGYTF
.,TRBV28,TRBD1,TRBJ2-7,TGTGCCAGCAGTTCCCAATTCCCGGACAGGGGCTCCTACGAGCAGTACTTC,CASSSQFPDRGSYEQYF
.,TRBV5-6,.,TRBJ1-6,TGTGCCAGCAGCTTCGCAGGATACTTTAATTCACCCCTCCACTTT,CASSFAGYFNSPLHF
.,TRBV19,.,TRBJ1-3,TGTGCCAGTAGGTTGGGGGCCGGCACATACTCTGGAAACACCATATATTTT,CASRLGAGTYSGNTIYF
.,TRBV28,.,TRBJ2-7,TGTGCCAGCAGTTTACGTGGGAGAAGCTCCTACGAGCAGTACTTC,CASSLRGRSSYEQYF
once,TRBV7-9,.,TRBJ2-7,TGTGCCAGCAGCTTAGGTCTGTATAACGAGCAGTACTTC,CASSLGLYNEQYF
.,TRBV6-1,.,TRBJ2-3,TGTGCCAGCAGACTCGTAGCGGATACGCAGTATTTT,CASRLVADTQYF
.,TRBV7-7,TRBD2,TRBJ2-5,TGTGCCAGCAGCGTGGGACTAGCGAGAGAGACCCAGTACTTC,CASSVGLARETQYF
.,TRBV29-1,TRBD1,TRBJ1-2,TGCAGCGTTGGACAGGGAGGTCACTATGGCTACACCTTC,CSVGQGGHYGYTF
.,TRBV2,TRBD1,TRBJ1-6,TGTGCCAGCGGGGACAGGGCTAATTCACCCCTCCACTTT,CASGDRANSPLHF
.,TRBV6-5,.,TRBJ2-1,TGTGCCAGCAGTTGGATGGGAGGTGAGCAGTTCTTC,CASSWMGGEQFF
few,TRBV19,.,TRBJ1-5,TGTGCCAGTAGTAGAGCTTCGATACAGGGTTATAGCAATCAGCCCCAGCATTTT,CASSRASIQGYSNQPQHF
.,TRBV5-1,TRBD1,TRBJ1-1,TGCGCCAGCAGCCTGGACAGGGGCGTTGAAGCTTTCTTT,CASSLDRGVEAFF
once,TRBV10-2,TRBD1,TRBJ1-2,TGCGCCAGCAGGGTAAGCGGACAGGGGAACTATGGCTACACCTTC,CASRVSGQGNYGYTF
few,TRBV9,.,TRBJ1-1,TGTGCCAGCAGCGTAGTTTTGGAGGACACTGAAGCTTTCTTT,CASSVVLEDTEAFF
.,TRBV6-1,.,TRBJ1-4,TGTGCCAGCAGTGAAACCCCGGCAACTAATGAAAAACTGTTTTTT,CASSETPATNEKLFF
.,TRBV10-2,.,TRBJ2-7,TGCGCCAGCAGTGGCTCGGGATCCTACGAGCAGTACTTC,CASSGSGSYEQYF
.,TRBV2,TRBD2,TRBJ2-1,TGTGCCAGCAGAGATTTAGCGGGGCATCAGTTCTTC,CASRDLAGHQFF
.,TRBV2,.,TRBJ2-1,TGTGCCAGCCAGGCGGGGCCCGCCTACAATGAGCAGTTCTTC,CASQAGPAYNEQFF
few,TRBV11-3,.,TRBJ2-7,TGTGCCAGCAGCTTAGGCAGATACTACGAGCAGTACTTC,CASSLGRYYEQYF
.,TRBV5-1,.,TRBJ1-2,TGCGCCAGCAGCTTGGCCGTGGGGGCTGGTTATGGCTACACCTTC,CASSLAVGAGYGYTF
.,TRBV27,TRBD1,TRBJ1-2,TGTGCCAGCAGCTGGGGACAGAACTATGGCTACACCTTC,CASSWGQNYGYTF
.,TRBV7-3,.,TRBJ1-1,TGTGCCAGCAGCTACAATCCTTTCATGAACACTGAAGCTTTCTTT,CASSYNPFMNTEAFF
.,TRBV2,.,TRBJ1-2,TGTGCCAGCAGTGTTGCGGCTTTCGGCTACACCTTC,CASSVAAFGYTF
.,TRBV10-3,.,TRBJ1-2,TGTGCCATCAGCCCCGCCGGGACACCCTATGGCTACACCTTC,CAISPAGTPYGYTF
.,TRBV19,TRBD1,TRBJ1-2,TGTGCCAGTAGTATACGGGACAGGCTGTATGGCCACACCTTC,CASSIRDRLYGHTF
.,TRBV5-4,TRBD1,TRBJ1-1,TGTGCCAGCAGCCTAGGACAGGTATACACTGAAGCTTTCTTT,CASSLGQVYTEAFF
.,TRBV11-2,.,TRBJ1-1,TGTGCCAGCAGCTTATATCAGGGGATGGGCACTGAAGCTTTCTTT,CASSLYQGMGTEAFF
.,TRBV27,TRBD1,TRBJ2-7,TGTGCCAGCAGTTGGGGACAGGGATCCTACGAGCAGTACTTC,CASSWGQGSYEQYF
few,TRBV29-1,.,TRBJ2-3,TGCAGCGTCGCCGGCAGGGGCAGCACAGATACGCAGTATTTT,CSVAGRGSTDTQYF
.,TRBV29-1,.,TRBJ1-5,TGCAGCGTTGTGGTGGGGGGTGGTCAGCCCCAGCATTTT,CSVVVGGGQPQHF
.,TRBV6-5,.,TRBJ1-6,TGTGCCAGCAGCTCGCGCCAGGGTGGAGAGTCACCCCTCCACTTT,CASSSRQGGESPLHF
.,TRBV5-7,TRBD1,TRBJ1-2,TGTGCCAGCAGCACCCAACCGGGACAGGGGACCTATGGCTACACCTTC,CASSTQPGQGTYGYTF
.,TRBV6-1,TRBD2,TRBJ2-3,TGTGCCAGCCGGCGGGGGACTAGCACAGATACGCAGTATTTT,CASRRGTSTDTQYF
.,TRBV7-9,TRBD1,TRBJ1-1,TGTGCCAGCAGCTTCGGACAGGGAAGGGCTGAAGCTTTCTTT,CASSFGQGRAEAFF
.,TRBV2,.,TRBJ2-1,TGTGCCAGCAGTGAGGCCCTCCTCACCTACAATGAGCAGTTCTTC,CASSEALLTYNEQFF
few,TRBV29-1,TRBD1,TRBJ1-1,TGCAGCGTAAGGGGGCGCGGGGCCGCCCTCACTGAAGCTTTCTTT,CSVRGRGAALTEAFF
few,TRBV4-2,TRBD1,TRBJ1-2,TGTGCCAGCAGCCAAGGGACAGGGGGGAGCTATGGCTACACCTTC,CASSQGTGGSYGYTF
few,TRBV18,.,TRBJ1-4,TGTGCCAGCTCACCTTGGGAGTATAATGAAAAACTGTTTTTT,CASSPWEYNEKLFF
.,TRBV13,.,TRBJ1-4,TGTGCCAGCAGCCCCCTCCCAACTAATGAAAAACTGTTTTTT,CASSPLPTNEKLFF
few,TRBV7-9,TRBD1,TRBJ1-1,TGTGCCAGCAGCAAACCAGGGGGGAACACTGAAGCTTTCTTT,CASSKPGGNTEAFF
.,TRBV11-2,.,TRBJ2-3,TGTGCCAGCAGCCGCCGGGGGGCCCAGACAGAATACACAGATACGCAGTATTTT,CASSRRGAQTEYTDTQYF
few,TRBV27,TRBD1,TRBJ2-3,TGTGCCAGCAGTCCCGGGACAGCCTACACAGATACGCAGTATTTT,CASSPGTAYTDTQYF
few,TRBV19,TRBD2,TRBJ2-1,TGTGCCACCGTGACTAGCGGGGGGCCTCATTGTAACAATGAGCAGTTCTTC,CATVTSGGPHCNNEQFF
.,TRBV2,.,TRBJ1-6,TGTGCCAGCTTAGTCCCCAATTCACCCCTCCACTTT,CASLVPNSPLHF
.,TRBV7-9,TRBD2,TRBJ2-5,TGTGCCAGCAGCTTAATGCCTAGCGGACAAGAGACCCAGTACTTC,CASSLMPSGQETQYF
.,TRBV6-6,.,TRBJ2-7,TGTGCCAGCAGTTACTGGGAAGGGGCCTACGAGCAGTACTTC,CASSYWEGAYEQYF
.,TRBV6-1,.,TRBJ1-1,TGTGCCAGCAGTATGATGGACTGGAACACTGAAGCTTTCTTT,CASSMMDWNTEAFF
.,TRBV6-4,TRBD2,TRBJ2-2,TGTGCCAGCAGTGACGAGGCGGGGGATGGTACCGGGGAGCTGTTTTTT,CASSDEAGDGTGELFF
once,TRBV28,TRBD2,TRBJ2-7,TGTGCCAGCAGTTTGCCCGGGACTAGCGGGGGACGGACCTACGAGCAGTACTTC,CASSLPGTSGGRTYEQYF